This T cell receptor beta chain is drawn from a study of response to subunit inactivated influenza vaccine. The table lists this clonotype with many counts. Its antigen is unknown. The CDR3 runs 15 residues. In germline, CDR1 is SGHAT, CDR2 FQNNGV. The V end lost 8 bases, the J end lost 0 bases, and 14 bases lay between the germline ends. TCRdb reprocessed the RT-PCR reads via MiXCR and lists one record per CDR3 protein. Of 550,000 to 800,000 distinct CDR3 sequences listed, more than 15% are singletons. Study-wide results and caveats: Every seasonal influenza vaccination brings in few new T cells, the authors suggested.

J is TRBJ2-1 and V is TRBV11-2; D might be TRBD2 (6 bases). The TCR comes from a man aged 50 to 59 who received an inactivated influenza vaccine. This specimen was PBMCs from blood, taken approximately 12 days after vaccination. In DNA, the CDR3 is TGTGCCAGCCGCCGCTCCGGGAGCTCCTACAATGAGCAGTTCTTC. Translation gives CASRRSGSSYNEQFF.